Following are 18 T cell receptor delta chains from one sample sequenced in a study of gamma-delta T cells after stem cell transplantation. TCRdb reran clone calling via CATT on the RT-PCR reads. The sample consists of thousands of delta-chain clones, approximately 17% of them appearing once. Sequenced input: gamma-delta T cells. The receptors shown here come from a human donor. It is not recorded whose cells these are; they may come from a transplant donor.

Concerning this clone: This CDR3 is also generated by other DNA sequences in the sample. This chain links TRDV1 with TRDJ1; 9 bases are shared with TRDD3. The CDR3 covers 21 residues. The V gene's germline CDR1 is TSWWSYY and CDR2 QGS. V shed 1 base and J 1 base; nucleotides not matched to a gene: 19. The CDR3 loop reads CALGERYLNRNWGRGTDKLIF. The CDR3 DNA sequence: TGTGCTCTTGGGGAACGCTACCTAAATCGCAACTGGGGGAGAGGCACCGATAAACTCATCTTT.

The sample holds a few counts of this clone. At one end the junction does not follow the germline gene, possibly because of a read error. Here the CDR3 DNA reads TGTGCCTGTGGGGTATACTCCTGGGACACCCTACAGATTTTTTTC. Its protein product is CACGVYSWDTLQIFF. V gene TRDV2 combines with J gene TRDJ3, with D perhaps assigned TRDD2 or TRDD3 (5 bases each). This CDR3 has 15 residues. Germline-derived CDR1 and CDR2 are GEAIGNYY and EKD.

The rearrangement joins TRDV1 to TRDJ1, with a tentative D call TRDD2 (8 bases). The CDR3 loop spans 23 amino acids. Trimming pared 1 base from V and 0 bases from J, leaving 33 bases between. Germline V gene lookup returns CDR1 TSWWSYY and CDR2 QGS. CDR3 bases: TGTGCTCTTGGGGAACGAGTCTTCCTACTACTGGGGACCGATAGGGAGTACACCGATAAACTCATCTTT. Its translation: CALGERVFLLLGTDREYTDKLIF.

The sample holds a few counts of this clone. Compared with germline, one end of the junction differs, possibly owing to a read error. The same CDR3 is also encoded by other DNA sequences in this sample. The chain couples TRDV1 to TRDJ2, with 11 positions matching TRDD3. The CDR3 has 22 amino acids. Germline V gene sequence: CDR1 TSWWSYY, CDR2 QGS. The CDR3 sequence: CALGERGLIGFGGYADTAQLFF. The CDR3 nucleotides are TGTGCTCTTGGGGAAAGGGGTCTTATAGGATTTGGGGGATACGCGGACACAGCGCAACTCTTCTTT.

This clone was counted only a few times. This chain connects TRDV1 to TRDJ1, with D possibly being TRDD2 or TRDD3 (5 bases each). The germline V and J ends were trimmed by 0 bases and 0 bases, with 20 bases remaining between them. CDR3 size: 19 residues. Germline V gene sequence: CDR1 TSWWSYY, CDR2 QGS. CDR3 loop: CALGELGVGTPSNTDKLIF. For the CDR3, the DNA is TGTGCTCTTGGGGAACTAGGGGTGGGGACCCCTTCTAACACCGATAAACTCATCTTT.

In this sample, this clone turned up a few times. The CDR3 sequence is CALGDHFLSPPGDLSSWDTRQMFF. The DNA for the CDR3 is TGTGCTCTTGGGGACCATTTCCTATCCCCTCCTGGGGACCTAAGCTCCTGGGACACCCGACAGATGTTTTTC. The chain recombines TRDV1 with TRDJ3; D may correspond to TRDD2 or TRDD3 (6 bases each). The CDR3 sequence is 24 residues long. Germline CDR1 is TSWWSYY and CDR2 is QGS. Trimming stripped 3 bases from V and 0 bases from J, with 30 bases between.

This clone appeared a few times. The chain uses TRDV1 and TRDJ2; no clear D gene. Germline loops: CDR1 TSWWSYY, CDR2 QGS. The CDR3 totals 16 residues. Trimming pared 1 base from V and 5 bases from J, leaving 14 bases between. The CDR3 loop reads CALGEHIRGLTAQLFF. CDR3 bases: TGTGCTCTTGGGGAACATATTAGAGGTTTAACAGCACAACTCTTCTTT.

This clone is deemed medium-sized (0.01 to 0.1%). This rearrangement joins TRDV2 to TRDJ3; 7 nucleotides match TRDD3. Germline values: CDR1 GEAIGNYY, CDR2 EKD. The V segment lost 0 bases and the J segment 4 bases; nucleotides outside the gene matches: 14. This CDR3 contains 20 residues. CDR3 nucleotides: TGTGCCTGTGACACCGGACTGGGGACACGGACGGCTTGGGACACCCGACAGATGTTTTTC. It codes for CACDTGLGTRTAWDTRQMFF.

A note on this clone: One junction end disagrees with the germline gene, perhaps due to a read error. This chain connects TRDV3 to TRDJ2; 8 positions match TRDD3. Germline matching of the DNA provided the J gene here, since TCRdb leaves it blank. This CDR3 has 23 residues. Germline CDR1 TVYSNPD, CDR2 GDNSRS (reference sequence). The CDR3 reads CAFRKGSLKYWGAIPSLTAKLFF. As DNA, the CDR3 is TGTGCCTTTCGTAAGGGATCGCTAAAGTACTGGGGGGCGATCCCTTCTTTGACAGCAAAACTCTTCTTT.

Only a few counts were recorded for this clone. The chain carries TRDV1 and TRDJ1; maybe TRDD2 (8 bases). This CDR3 comprises 20 residues. V was shortened by 4 bases and J by 0 bases, with 27 bases between the two germline ends. Germline CDR1 and CDR2: TSWWSYY and QGS. CDR3 coding DNA: TGTGCTCTTGGGGGCTCGTCCTTCCTAATGGGGGACCCGTACACCGATAAACTCATCTTT. Amino acid sequence: CALGGSSFLMGDPYTDKLIF.

Worth noting for this clone: Additional DNA sequences in this sample encode the identical CDR3. The genes are TRDV1 and TRDJ3; D may be TRDD3 (5 bases). Trimming cost V 0 bases and J 1 base, with 22 bases left between them. The CDR3 spans 22 residues. The germline V gene encodes CDR1 TSWWSYY and CDR2 QGS. CDR3 sequence: CALGELRGEGGFSSWDTRQMFF. In DNA, the CDR3 is TGTGCTCTTGGGGAACTACGGGGCGAGGGGGGGTTTAGTTCCTGGGACACCCGACAGATGTTTTTC.

The CDR3 DNA sequence: TGTGCTAGTGGGGACAGGTCCCATGGGGGCGATAAACTCATCTTT. This translates into CASGDRSHGGDKLIF. The V gene is TRDV1, the J gene TRDJ1, with D maybe TRDD3 (6 bases). TCRdb gives no J gene; it was assigned here by matching the DNA to germline. The ends were cut back, 11 bases at V and 4 bases at J, with 23 bases in the middle. Germline CDR1 is TSWWSYY and CDR2 is QGS. The CDR3 loop spans 15 amino acids.

The chain couples TRDV2 to TRDJ2, with 7 nucleotides matching TRDD3. Since TCRdb gives no J gene, matching the DNA to germline was used here to assign it. J gave up 5 bases and V 3 bases, and 8 bases lay outside the gene matches. Germline lookup yields CDR1 GEAIGNYY and CDR2 EKD. The CDR3 runs to 15 residues. The CDR3 sequence is CACDQLAGDTAQLFF. CDR3 nucleotide sequence: TGTGCCTGTGACCAATTGGCGGGGGATACAGCACAACTCTTCTTT.

This CDR3 is CALDLLLGDSRYTDKLIF. As DNA, the CDR3 is TGTGCTCTTGACCTACTGCTGGGGGATAGCAGGTACACCGATAAACTCATCTTT. The chain employs TRDV1 and TRDJ1; 10 bases are shared with TRDD3. V lost 7 bases and J lost 0; bases outside the gene matches: 14. CDR1 and CDR2 (germline): TSWWSYY, QGS. CDR3 length: 18 residues.

In regard to this clone: The translated DNA and TCRdb's protein are not identical at residue 8; the protein here was translated from the DNA. V is TRDV2 and J is TRDJ2, with D perhaps matching TRDD3 (6 bases). The CDR3 sequence is 17 residues long. Trimming took 0 bases from V and 7 from J, leaving 20 bases between them. Germline V gives CDR1 GEAIGNYY, CDR2 EKD. CDR3 protein: CACDTLGNTTGEAQLFF. Here the CDR3 DNA reads TGTGCCTGTGACACCCTGGGGAATACGACGGGAGAAGCACAACTCTTCTTT.

The chain is built from TRDV1 and TRDJ1, with D perhaps matching TRDD3 (6 bases). TCRdb does not report a J gene; here it was assigned by matching the DNA to germline references. The CDR3 extends over 20 amino acids. Germline assignment: CDR1 TSWWSYY and CDR2 QGS. Trimming cost V 2 bases and J 0 bases, with 25 bases left between them. CDR3 bases: TGTGCTCTTGGGGAAAGCAACGGCTCGAGGGGGGACCAGTACACCGATAAACTCATCTTT. Residues: CALGESNGSRGDQYTDKLIF.

The chain uses TRDV2 and TRDJ3; 12 bases match TRDD3. The CDR3 has 18 amino acids. Germline assignment: CDR1 GEAIGNYY and CDR2 EKD. V was pared by 0 bases and J by 8 bases, with 7 bases of the junction left unmatched. The CDR3 region has the DNA TGTGCCTGTGACACCGGTACTGGGGGATACTTGTACACCCGACAGATGTTTTTC. Translation gives CACDTGTGGYLYTRQMFF.

The chain couples TRAV29/DV5 to TRDJ1, with 8 bases that match TRDD3. The CDR3 loop spans 19 amino acids. Germline CDR1 NSMFDY, CDR2 ISSIKDK. The V and J ends lost 0 bases and 0 bases, in that order; junction bases with no gene match: 16. CDR3 in DNA: TGTGCAGCAAGCGCGCCGTCCCGACTGGGGGTTCTGCACACCGATAAACTCATCTTT. This encodes CAASAPSRLGVLHTDKLIF. The whole variable domain, filled in from reference TRAV29/DV5 and TRDJ1, reads DQQVKQNSPSLSVQEGRISILNCDYTNSMFDYFLWYKKYPAEGPTFLISISSIKDKNEDGRFTVFLNKSAKHLSLHIVPSQPGDSAVYFCAASAPSRLGVLHTDKLIFGKGTRVTVEP.